A single sample is the source of the 13 T cell receptor beta chains below, sequenced in a study of T cell responses to AZD1222 COVID-19 vaccine. TCRdb's copy holds only in-frame clones and misses some; the assay was immunoSEQ multiplex PCR. The sample holds some 170,000 clones, about 90% seen once. Material: peripheral blood, obtained 28 days after the second AZD1222 dose. These receptors were collected from an adult who received the AZD1222 COVID-19 vaccine.

The CDR3 bases are TGTGCCAGCAGCCAACCAGGGTACAATCAGCCCCAGCATTTT. Its translation is CASSQPGYNQPQHF. V gene TRBV3-1 (or the pseudogene TRBV3-2) combines with J gene TRBJ1-5; TRBD1 might be the D (5 bases). The CDR3 is 14 residues long. CDR1 and CDR2 from the germline V gene are LGHDT and YNNKEL (reference sequence). Trimming cost V 2 bases and J 3 bases, with 8 bases left between them.

The chain carries TRBV7-8 and TRBJ2-1, with a weak D call TRBD2 (6 bases). Germline V gives CDR1 SGHVS, CDR2 FQNEAQ. Trimming left V 5 bases short and J 2 bases short, with 22 bases between. CDR3 length: 18 residues. The CDR3, as DNA: TGTGCCAGCAGCCCATCGAGGGACCCCGGAGGGACCTACAATGAGCAGTTCTTC. It translates to CASSPSRDPGGTYNEQFF.

J is TRBJ1-1 and V is TRBV6-5; 7 bases are a match to TRBD1. The V and J ends lost 7 bases and 6 bases, in that order; junction bases with no gene match: 14. There are 15 residues in the CDR3. Germline CDR1 is MNHEY and CDR2 is SVGAGI. The CDR3 loop reads CASIRTPTGEAEAFF. The DNA of the CDR3 is TGTGCCAGCATTAGAACTCCCACAGGGGAGGCTGAAGCTTTCTTT.

The V call is TRBV19, the J call TRBJ1-6; unclear D gene. The ends were cut back, 3 bases at V and 3 bases at J, with 18 bases in the middle. The germline gives CDR1 LNHDA, CDR2 SQIVND (reference sequence). This CDR3 region has 18 residues. The CDR3 here is CASSILGSSQSYNSPLHF. In nucleotides, the CDR3 is TGTGCCAGTAGTATTCTGGGGTCCAGCCAGAGCTATAATTCACCCCTCCACTTT.

A note on this clone: The junction departs from germline at one end; a sequencing error may be responsible. The J gene is TRBJ2-7, the V gene TRBV7-9; 8 nucleotides align to TRBD1. Looked up from germline, CDR1 is SEHNR and CDR2 is FQNEAQ (reference sequence). The CDR3 runs 12 residues. The CDR3 DNA follows: TGTGCCAGCAGCTTAGGGACAGGGACTGGGGCGTTC. It codes for CASSLGTGTGAF.

V and J are TRBV9 and TRBJ1-2; tentatively, D is TRBD1 (5 bases). CDR1 SGDLS and CDR2 YYNGEE come from the germline V gene. Trimming removed 4 bases from V and 0 bases from J, with 10 bases in between. The CDR3 is made up of 14 amino acids. The CDR3 DNA reads as TGTGCCAGCAGCCCACGACAGCCTAACTATGGCTACACCTTC. It codes for CASSPRQPNYGYTF.

The chain carries TRBV5-8 and TRBJ1-2; no firm D call. The CDR3 spans 12 residues. Germline CDR1 is SGHTS and CDR2 is YDEGEE. Trimming cost V 2 bases and J 5 bases, with 7 bases left between them. The CDR3 DNA reads TGTGCCAGCAGCTTAGGGAGATATGGCTACACCTTC. The encoded protein is CASSLGRYGYTF.

V gene TRBV7-9 combines with J gene TRBJ1-5; 9 bases map to TRBD1. The junction had 6 bases not matched to a gene; V was cut back by 5 bases and J by 7 bases. The CDR3 sequence is 14 residues long. The germline V gene has CDR1 SEHNR and CDR2 FQNEAQ (reference sequence). CDR3 residues: CASSLQGAAQPQHF. The CDR3, as DNA: TGTGCCAGCAGCCTACAGGGGGCGGCACAGCCCCAGCATTTT. The whole variable domain, remainder taken from reference TRBV7-9 and TRBJ1-5, is DTGVSQNPRHKITKRGQNVTFRCDPISEHNRLYWYRQTLGQGPEFLTYFQNEAQLEKSRLLSDRFSAERPKGSFSTLEIQRTEQGDSAMYLCASSLQGAAQPQHFGDGTRLSIL.

V gene TRBV2 combines with J gene TRBJ2-7, with D tentatively TRBD2 (7 bases). This CDR3 comprises 16 residues. With 7 bases removed from V and 3 bases from J, the gap between germline ends came to 22 bases. Germline CDR1 and CDR2: SNHLY and FYNNEI. This chain's CDR3 is CASKEGRRGPVYEQYF. In nucleotides, the CDR3 is TGTGCCAGCAAGGAGGGGCGGCGGGGGCCTGTCTACGAGCAGTACTTC.

This clone occurred a few times. The chain employs TRBV18 and TRBJ2-2, with 11 bases lining up with TRBD2. With V trimmed by 1 base and J by 0 bases, 7 bases remained unmatched. From germline, CDR1 is KGHSH and CDR2 LQKENI. The CDR3 sequence is 19 residues long. The CDR3 is CASSPHPLAGGTNTGELFF. The CDR3 bases are TGTGCCAGCTCACCACACCCTCTAGCGGGGGGCACGAACACCGGGGAGCTGTTTTTT.

The chain recombines TRBV4-1 with TRBJ1-1; 7 bases are shared with TRBD1. CDR3 size: 16 residues. CDR1 is MGHRA, CDR2 YSYEKL, per germline. Unmatched junction bases numbered 10, after V lost 4 bases and J lost 2 bases. This CDR3 reads CASSPTGTALNTEAFF. The CDR3 DNA follows: TGCGCCAGCAGCCCGACCGGGACAGCTTTAAACACTGAAGCTTTCTTT.

The chain links TRBV9 to TRBJ1-2; D is undetermined. The germline V and J ends were trimmed by 5 bases and 4 bases, with 15 bases remaining between them. CDR3 length: 14 amino acids. The germline CDR1 and CDR2 sequences are SGDLS and YYNGEE. The DNA of the CDR3 is TGTGCCAGCAGTTACGCCGGAGAGGGCTATGGCTACACCTTC. This sequence encodes CASSYAGEGYGYTF.

J is TRBJ2-2 and V is TRBV29-1; TRBD2 matches at 10 bases. Trimming took 7 bases from V and 1 from J; bases not matched to a gene: 6. CDR3 size: 15 residues. Germline V gives CDR1 SQVTM, CDR2 ANQGSEA. This CDR3 reads CSATLAGGNTGELFF. The CDR3 DNA reads as TGCAGCGCAACTTTAGCGGGGGGGAACACCGGGGAGCTGTTTTTT.